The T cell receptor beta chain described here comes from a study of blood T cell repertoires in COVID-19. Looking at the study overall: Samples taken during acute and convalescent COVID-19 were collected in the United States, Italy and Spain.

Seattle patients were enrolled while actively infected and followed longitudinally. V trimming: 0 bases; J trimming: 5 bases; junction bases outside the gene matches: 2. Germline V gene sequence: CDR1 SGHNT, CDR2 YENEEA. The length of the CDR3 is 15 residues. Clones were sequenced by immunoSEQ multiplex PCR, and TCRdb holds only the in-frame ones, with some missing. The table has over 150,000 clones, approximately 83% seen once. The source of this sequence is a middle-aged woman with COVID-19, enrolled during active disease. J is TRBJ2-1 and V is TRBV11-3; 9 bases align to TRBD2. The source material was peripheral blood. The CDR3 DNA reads TGTGCCAGCAGCTTAGATAGCGGGGGCCACAATGAGCAGTTCTTC. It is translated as CASSLDSGGHNEQFF.